Listed here are 2 T cell receptor beta chains from one sample, sequenced in a study of post-analysis software for immune sequencing data (dated by TCRdb to the mid-2010s). Broader findings and caveats from the paper: Significantly higher frequencies in patients than in controls were found for five TRBV segments, including TRBV5-6, TRBV5-1 and TRBV20-1.

No antigens are known for them. The library was obtained by PCR. The instrument given in TCRdb is Illumina HiSeq 2500. Unique molecular identifiers were incorporated into TCR beta cDNA libraries to reduce PCR and sequencing biases. TCRdb redid the processing of the public reads, applying fastp at Q25 and MiXCR, and retained in-frame beta chains. Rows are unified per CDR3 protein, each entry keeping the most common DNA and genes. The sample has about 400,000 distinct CDR3 sequences on record, roughly 30% of them singletons. 13% of the sample is in the top ten clones. The sequenced sample consisted of blood. These receptors came from a girl between 10 and 17 years old with multiple sclerosis.

There are a few counts of this clonotype. This chain connects TRBV6-2 or TRBV6-3 to TRBJ1-5, with 10 bases matching TRBD1. The V and J ends lost 6 bases and 7 bases, in that order; junction bases with no gene match: 12. Germline lookup yields CDR1 MNHEY and CDR2 SVGEGT. The CDR3 covers 16 residues. DNA of the CDR3: TGTGCCAGCAGCCAGAAGACAGGGGGCGCGGGGCAGCCCCAGCATTTT. Protein: CASSQKTGGAGQPQHF.

This clonotype was counted only a few times. This chain links TRBV30 with TRBJ2-5; D assignment may be TRBD1 or TRBD2 (5 bases each). Trimming removed 3 bases at V and 4 bases at J, with 15 bases between. CDR1 is GTSNPN, CDR2 SVGIG, per germline (reference sequence). CDR3 length: 14 amino acids. The CDR3: CAWRMSFGGETQYF. The CDR3 DNA reads TGTGCCTGGAGAATGAGTTTTGGGGGAGAGACCCAGTACTTC.